This T cell receptor (beta chain) was retrieved from a study of T cell responses to AZD1222 COVID-19 vaccine. CDR3 length equals 17 residues. Germline V gives CDR1 SGDLS, CDR2 YYNGEE. Unmatched junction bases numbered 7, after V lost 2 bases and J lost 2 bases. The protocol was immunoSEQ multiplex PCR, while the TCRdb copy is restricted to in-frame clones and leaves out a portion. The sample records fewer than 150,000 clones, roughly 82% being singletons. The rearrangement joins TRBV9 to TRBJ2-6; 7 bases fit TRBD1. This material consisted of peripheral blood, taken on day 0 of AZD1222 vaccination. The TCR was taken from an adult in good health. The CDR3 loop reads CASSVRDRYPGANVLTF. The DNA for the CDR3 is TGTGCCAGCAGCGTTCGGGACAGATACCCTGGGGCCAACGTCCTGACTTTC.